This T cell receptor (beta chain) comes out of a study of blood T cell repertoires in COVID-19. CDR3 length equals 14 residues. Unmatched junction bases numbered 7, after V lost 6 bases and J lost 2 bases. Germline CDR1 is KGHSH and CDR2 is LQKENI. Seattle patients were enrolled while actively infected and followed longitudinally. In the original processing: Scientists estimated how many nucleated cells there were by amplifying reference gene primers. Assay: immunoSEQ multiplex PCR; the TCRdb copy retains only in-frame clones and omits some. V, J and clone size were drawn from that table, and D and trimming were deduced from the DNA. The repertoire includes about 210,000 clones, around 84% of them detected once, and roughly a tenth sits in the top ten.

The J gene is TRBJ2-7, the V gene TRBV18, with 7 nucleotides matching TRBD2. Sequencing was carried out using peripheral blood. This clonotype was sampled from a woman older than 75 with COVID-19, enrolled during active disease. Written as DNA, the CDR3 is TGTGCCAGCTCCCCCAGCGGGGTCACCTACGAGCAGTACTTC. This sequence encodes CASSPSGVTYEQYF.